What follows describes a single T cell receptor (beta chain). Its binding antigen is unknown. Per-base quality was not reported, and no clone a single base away is much larger than it. The record originates from a study of control samples from healthy donors and cancer patients (dated by TCRdb to about 2020). From the cysteine through the phenylalanine, the CDR3 covers 14 amino acids. CDR3 DNA is the only sequence kept; it has 42 bases, read in frame from the first base. V and J are truncated by 11 bases and 2 bases respectively, leaving an intervening sequence of 16 bases. Based on the germline V gene, the CDR1 and CDR2 sequences are SNHLY and FYNNEI. The library relied on the immunoSEQ multiplex PCR assay. TCRdb limited this immuneACCESS table to in-frame rearrangements with V and J called. A share of clones is missing; checked studies link under half to unresolved V genes, and the rest is unexplained. The table for this sample lists 130,000 to 150,000 clones; 75% to 95% of them were counted only once. The ten largest clonotypes hold 3% to 3.5% of the sample.

The source material was blood. The receptor's source is a man under 40 in good health. The rearrangement combines TRBV2 with TRBJ1-5; the D region possibly corresponds to TRBD1 (6 bases align). The CDR3 protein sequence reads: CAANGAGGNQPQHF. The DNA reads as follows: TGTGCCGCCAATGGGGCAGGGGGCAATCAGCCCCAGCATTTT.